One T cell receptor (beta chain) is described in this entry. Antigen unknown. This sample was taken from a study of blood T cells in healthy people across ages. Each donor had approximately 10 milliliters of peripheral blood drawn. PBMCs were isolated at a quantity of at least 6 million per sample. Study results and caveats: Naive and antigen-experienced cells were not separated, limiting conclusive comparison.

V dropped 3 bases and J dropped 0 bases, with 10 bases sitting between them. The V gene's germline CDR1 is LGHNA and CDR2 YSLEER. The CDR3 runs to 15 residues. With a J-beta primer mix and a sample-barcoded 5' primer, a second PCR ran about 7 to 11 cycles. Each CDR3 protein gets one entry after TCRdb re-called the 5' RACE reads with MiXCR. Of about 780,000 distinct CDR3 sequences listed, about 42% were seen once; the top ten hold 15% to 20%. The sample was blood. This TCR derives from a man older than 75 in good health. V gene TRBV4-3 combines with J gene TRBJ2-3; D ambiguous. CDR3 DNA: TGCGCCAGCAGCCATGATACCCTAAGCACAGATACGCAGTATTTT. Translation gives CASSHDTLSTDTQYF.